This TCR beta chain was sequenced during a study of CD8 T cells in Susac syndrome. Isolation of CD8+ and CD4+ T cells was performed negatively, whereas enrichment of TEMRA cells was done by FACS. This CDR3 is 11 amino acids long. V was pared by 7 bases and J by 5 bases, with 9 bases between. The germline V gene has CDR1 MDHEN and CDR2 SYDVKM. An amount of RNA that ranged from 0.5 to 1 ug was reverse transcribed with random hexamers. TCRdb reprocessed the immunoSEQ multiplex PCR reads via MiXCR and lists one record per CDR3 protein. The sample has under 90,000 distinct CDR3 sequences; about 95% are singletons.

This rearrangement joins TRBV28 to TRBJ2-7; D gene uncertain. The sample taken for sequencing was CD8+ T cells from PBMCs. This TCR was sampled from a human donor with Susac syndrome. The CDR3 DNA sequence: TGTGCCAGCACATATTTAAACGAGCAGTACTTC. It encodes CASTYLNEQYF.